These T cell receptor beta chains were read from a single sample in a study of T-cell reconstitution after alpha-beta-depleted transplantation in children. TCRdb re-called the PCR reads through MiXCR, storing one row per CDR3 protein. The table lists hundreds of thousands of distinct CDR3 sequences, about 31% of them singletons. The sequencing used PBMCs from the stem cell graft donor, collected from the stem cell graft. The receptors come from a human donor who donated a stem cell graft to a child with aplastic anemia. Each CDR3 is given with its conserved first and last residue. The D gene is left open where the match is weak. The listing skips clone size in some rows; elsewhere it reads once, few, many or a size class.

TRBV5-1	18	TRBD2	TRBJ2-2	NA	TGCGCCAGCAGCTTGGTGGGTAGCGGGGTCGCGAACACCGGGGAGCTGTTTTTT	CASSLVGSGVANTGELFF
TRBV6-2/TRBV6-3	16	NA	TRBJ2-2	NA	TGTGCCAGCAGTTACTCGTCCCCATCGAACACCGGGGAGCTGTTTTTT	CASSYSSPSNTGELFF
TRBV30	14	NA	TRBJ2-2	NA	TGTGCCTGTACCTTCCGGGTGCCCACCGGGGAGCTGTTTTTT	CACTFRVPTGELFF
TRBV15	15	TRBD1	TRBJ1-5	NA	TGTGCCACCAGCAGAGTGGTGACAGGGAGTCAGCCCCAGCATTTT	CATSRVVTGSQPQHF
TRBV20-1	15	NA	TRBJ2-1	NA	TGCAGTGCTAGAAATCCGGGACTCAGCCCCAATGAGCAGTTCTTC	CSARNPGLSPNEQFF
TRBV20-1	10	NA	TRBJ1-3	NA	TGCAGTGCCGAAGGAAACACCATATATTTT	CSAEGNTIYF
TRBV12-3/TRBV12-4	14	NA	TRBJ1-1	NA	TGTGCCAGCAGTTTGGGGACATCGAACACTGAAGCTTTCTTT	CASSLGTSNTEAFF
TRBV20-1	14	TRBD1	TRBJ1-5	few	TGCAGTGCTAGAAAACAGGGGAGCAATCAGCCCCAGCATTTT	CSARKQGSNQPQHF
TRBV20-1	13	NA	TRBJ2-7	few	TGCAGTGCTAGAGACCTTCCGAGGTCCGAGCAGTACTTC	CSARDLPRSEQYF
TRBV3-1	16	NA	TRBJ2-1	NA	TGTGCCAGCAGCCAACCTCTGAGGGACCGATACAATGAGCAGTTCTTC	CASSQPLRDRYNEQFF
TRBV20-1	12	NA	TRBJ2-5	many	TGCAGTGCTAGTTTCTCGAAGGAGACCCAGTACTTC	CSASFSKETQYF
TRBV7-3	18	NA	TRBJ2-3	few	TGTGCCAGCAGCTTAAATGGGGGCAGGGCCACGTTCACAGATACGCAGTATTTT	CASSLNGGRATFTDTQYF
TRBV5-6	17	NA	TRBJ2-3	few	TGTGCCAGCAGCTTGTATGGGACATCTATGGGAACAGATACGCAGTATTTT	CASSLYGTSMGTDTQYF
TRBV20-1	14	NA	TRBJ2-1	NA	TGCAGTGCTAGTAGGGAGGTCTACCACGGTGAGCAGTTCTTC	CSASREVYHGEQFF
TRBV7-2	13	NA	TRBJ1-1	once	TGTGCCAGCAGCTTCCCTGGGAGAACTGAAGCTTTCTTT	CASSFPGRTEAFF